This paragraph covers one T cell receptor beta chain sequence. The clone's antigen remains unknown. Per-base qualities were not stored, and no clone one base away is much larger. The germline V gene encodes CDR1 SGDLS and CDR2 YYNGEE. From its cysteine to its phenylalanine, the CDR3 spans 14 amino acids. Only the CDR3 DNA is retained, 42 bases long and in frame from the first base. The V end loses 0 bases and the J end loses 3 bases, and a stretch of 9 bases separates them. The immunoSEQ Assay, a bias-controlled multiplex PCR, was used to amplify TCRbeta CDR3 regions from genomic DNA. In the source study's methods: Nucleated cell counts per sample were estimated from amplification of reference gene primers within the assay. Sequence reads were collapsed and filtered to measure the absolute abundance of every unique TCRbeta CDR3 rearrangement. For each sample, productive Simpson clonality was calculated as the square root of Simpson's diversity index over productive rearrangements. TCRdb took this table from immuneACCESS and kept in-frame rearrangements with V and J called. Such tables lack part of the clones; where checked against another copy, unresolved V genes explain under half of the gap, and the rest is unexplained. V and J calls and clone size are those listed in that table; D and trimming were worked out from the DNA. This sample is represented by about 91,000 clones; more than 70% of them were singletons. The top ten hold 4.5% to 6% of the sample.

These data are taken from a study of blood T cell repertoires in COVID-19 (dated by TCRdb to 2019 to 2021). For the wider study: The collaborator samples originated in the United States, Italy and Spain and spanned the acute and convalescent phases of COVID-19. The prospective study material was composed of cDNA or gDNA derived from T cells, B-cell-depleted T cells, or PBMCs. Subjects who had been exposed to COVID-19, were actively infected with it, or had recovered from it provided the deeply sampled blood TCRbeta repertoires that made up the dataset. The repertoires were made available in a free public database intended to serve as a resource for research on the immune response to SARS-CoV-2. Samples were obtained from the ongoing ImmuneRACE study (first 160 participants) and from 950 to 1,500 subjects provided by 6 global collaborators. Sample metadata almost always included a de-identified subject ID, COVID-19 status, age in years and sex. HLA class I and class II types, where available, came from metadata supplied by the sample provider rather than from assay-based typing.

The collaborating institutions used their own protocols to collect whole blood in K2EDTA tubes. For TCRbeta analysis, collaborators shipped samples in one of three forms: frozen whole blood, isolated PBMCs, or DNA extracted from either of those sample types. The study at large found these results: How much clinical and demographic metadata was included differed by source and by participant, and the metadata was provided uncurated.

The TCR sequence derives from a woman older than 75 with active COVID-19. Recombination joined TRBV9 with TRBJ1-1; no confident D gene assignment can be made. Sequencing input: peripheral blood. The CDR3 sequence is CASSVDGEDTEAFF. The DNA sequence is TGTGCCAGCAGCGTAGACGGGGAGGACACTGAAGCTTTCTTT.